The clone carrying this TCR beta chain has a count of ten or more. The data were obtained in a study of T-cell memory formation after mild COVID-19. This CDR3 is built from 14 residues. Trimming took 4 bases from V and 2 from J, leaving 11 bases between them. Germline assignment: CDR1 SGHKS and CDR2 YYEKEE (reference sequence). TCRdb itself ran the 5' RACE reads through MiXCR, one entry per CDR3 protein. The sample holds approximately 290,000 distinct CDR3 sequences, 7.5% to 9.5% seen once. Sequencing was done on a sample of PBMCs or a T cell subset sorted from them (not recorded which). V gene TRBV5-5 combines with J gene TRBJ2-3; no reliable D call. The receptor's source is a man younger than 35 who had mild COVID-19 (a few samples of this study predate the infection). Cell type and time point are not known. The CDR3 DNA reads as TGTGCCAGCAGCGGGCCGTATACCACAGATACGCAGTATTTT. Residues: CASSGPYTTDTQYF. Full variable domain (rest looked up from reference TRBV5-5 and TRBJ2-3): DAGVTQSPTHLIKTRGQQVTLRCSPISGHKSVSWYQQVLGQGPQFIFQYYEKEERGRGNFPDRFSARQFPNYSSELNVNALLLGDSALYLCASSGPYTTDTQYFGPGTRLTVL.